These T cell receptor beta chains were read from a single sample in a study of control samples from healthy donors and cancer patients. Generated by immunoSEQ multiplex PCR, the TCRdb table keeps only in-frame clones and is missing some. The table has about 92,000 clones, roughly four fifths seen once. Specimen: blood. All receptors come from a woman aged 55-70 years in good health. Both conserved end residues are part of each CDR3. A D gene is named only where the DNA matches it firmly. A clone size is listed for some rows: how often the clone was seen (once, few, many), or a class if it is expanded.

j_gene: TRBJ2-5
v_gene: TRBV7-9
abundance: -
d_gene: TRBD2
CDR3aa: CASSLWASGRAVETQYF
CDR3nt: TGTGCCAGCAGCTTATGGGCTAGCGGGAGGGCCGTGGAGACCCAGTACTTC

j_gene: TRBJ1-4
v_gene: TRBV27
abundance: -
d_gene: -
CDR3aa: CASSFLQGGEKLFF
CDR3nt: TGTGCCAGCAGTTTCCTGCAGGGTGGAGAAAAACTGTTTTTT

j_gene: TRBJ2-5
v_gene: TRBV7-7
abundance: once
d_gene: -
CDR3aa: CASSLATSSETQYF
CDR3nt: TGTGCTAGCAGCTTAGCTACTAGCTCGGAGACCCAGTACTTC

j_gene: TRBJ2-2
v_gene: TRBV11-2
abundance: -
d_gene: -
CDR3aa: CASILGIIWDTGELFF
CDR3nt: TGTGCCAGCATCCTTGGGATAATTTGGGACACCGGGGAGCTGTTTTTT

j_gene: TRBJ2-7
v_gene: TRBV5-1
abundance: -
d_gene: -
CDR3aa: CASSLEGAGPQSRQYF
CDR3nt: TGCGCCAGCAGCTTGGAGGGCGCCGGACCCCAAAGCCGGCAGTACTTC

j_gene: TRBJ1-4
v_gene: TRBV6-2/TRBV6-3
abundance: -
d_gene: -
CDR3aa: CASSRQYGEKLFF
CDR3nt: TGTGCCAGCAGCAGACAGTACGGCGAAAAACTGTTTTTT

j_gene: TRBJ2-2
v_gene: TRBV6-1
abundance: -
d_gene: -
CDR3aa: CASSEIGLTGELFF
CDR3nt: TGTGCCAGCAGTGAAATCGGGCTGACCGGGGAGCTGTTTTTT

j_gene: TRBJ1-3
v_gene: TRBV9
abundance: few
d_gene: -
CDR3aa: CASQRQSSGNTIYF
CDR3nt: TGTGCCAGCCAACGACAGAGCTCTGGAAACACCATATATTTT

j_gene: TRBJ2-3
v_gene: TRBV3-1/TRBV3-2
abundance: -
d_gene: -
CDR3aa: CASSQEVRATDTQYF
CDR3nt: TGTGCCAGCAGCCAAGAGGTGAGGGCCACAGATACGCAGTATTTT

j_gene: TRBJ2-7
v_gene: TRBV7-9
abundance: -
d_gene: TRBD1
CDR3aa: CASSQRDRGSYEQYF
CDR3nt: TGTGCCAGCAGCCAGCGGGACAGGGGTTCCTACGAGCAGTACTTC

j_gene: TRBJ1-1
v_gene: TRBV5-1
abundance: -
d_gene: -
CDR3aa: CASSLASGNTEAFF
CDR3nt: TGCGCCAGCAGCTTGGCCTCGGGGAACACTGAAGCTTTCTTT

j_gene: TRBJ2-7
v_gene: TRBV15
abundance: -
d_gene: TRBD1
CDR3aa: CATSRDLGTGNEQYF
CDR3nt: TGTGCCACCAGCAGGGACCTTGGGACAGGGAACGAGCAGTACTTC

j_gene: TRBJ1-1
v_gene: TRBV19
abundance: -
d_gene: -
CDR3aa: CASSGQPNTEAFF
CDR3nt: TGTGCCAGTAGTGGTCAACCGAACACTGAAGCTTTCTTT

j_gene: TRBJ2-7
v_gene: TRBV10-1
abundance: -
d_gene: TRBD2
CDR3aa: CASSEASGPYEQYF
CDR3nt: TGCGCCAGCAGTGAGGCTAGCGGACCCTACGAGCAGTACTTC

j_gene: TRBJ2-7
v_gene: TRBV5-1
abundance: -
d_gene: TRBD2
CDR3aa: CASSLASGAYEQYF
CDR3nt: TGCGCCAGCAGCTTGGCTAGCGGAGCCTACGAGCAGTACTTC

j_gene: TRBJ1-4
v_gene: TRBV6-6
abundance: -
d_gene: -
CDR3aa: CASSYRGSPNEKLFF
CDR3nt: TGTGCCAGCAGTTACAGGGGGAGCCCTAATGAAAAACTGTTTTTT

j_gene: TRBJ2-7
v_gene: TRBV28
abundance: -
d_gene: TRBD2
CDR3aa: CASSSGTSRGYEQYF
CDR3nt: TGTGCCAGCAGTTCAGGGACTAGTCGTGGGTACGAGCAGTACTTC

j_gene: TRBJ2-2
v_gene: TRBV7-2
abundance: -
d_gene: -
CDR3aa: CASSLAGPRELFF
CDR3nt: TGTGCCAGCAGCCTTGCTGGCCCCCGGGAGCTGTTTTTT

j_gene: TRBJ2-6
v_gene: TRBV5-1
abundance: -
d_gene: TRBD1
CDR3aa: CASRIGQGKSGANVLTF
CDR3nt: TGCGCCAGCAGGATAGGACAGGGCAAGTCTGGGGCCAACGTCCTGACTTTC

j_gene: TRBJ2-5
v_gene: TRBV19
abundance: -
d_gene: -
CDR3aa: CASSIERTGTGETQYF
CDR3nt: TGTGCCAGTAGTATAGAAAGAACAGGGACGGGAGAGACCCAGTACTTC

j_gene: TRBJ2-3
v_gene: TRBV9
abundance: -
d_gene: -
CDR3aa: CASSVMEMGLTQYF
CDR3nt: TGTGCCAGCAGCGTAATGGAGATGGGTCTTACACAGTATTTT

j_gene: TRBJ2-5
v_gene: TRBV6-4
abundance: -
d_gene: -
CDR3aa: CAGTDSQETQYF
CDR3nt: TGTGCCGGGACGGACAGTCAAGAGACCCAGTACTTC

j_gene: TRBJ2-7
v_gene: TRBV28
abundance: -
d_gene: -
CDR3aa: CASSLARGEQYF
CDR3nt: TGTGCCAGCAGTTTAGCTCGGGGCGAGCAGTACTTC

j_gene: TRBJ2-4
v_gene: TRBV5-8
abundance: -
d_gene: -
CDR3aa: CASGGPGSRDIQYF
CDR3nt: TGTGCCAGCGGGGGTCCCGGGAGTAGGGACATTCAGTACTTC

j_gene: TRBJ2-4
v_gene: TRBV6-4
abundance: -
d_gene: TRBD2
CDR3aa: CASSGQGGVQYF
CDR3nt: TGTGCCAGCAGTGGTCAGGGAGGGGTTCAGTACTTC

j_gene: TRBJ2-5
v_gene: TRBV5-1
abundance: -
d_gene: TRBD2
CDR3aa: CASSLPIAGHQETQYF
CDR3nt: TGCGCCAGCAGCTTACCTATAGCGGGCCACCAAGAGACCCAGTACTTC

j_gene: TRBJ2-3
v_gene: TRBV5-1
abundance: -
d_gene: -
CDR3aa: CASSLTSIYTDTQYF
CDR3nt: TGCGCCAGCAGCTTGACCAGCATATACACAGATACGCAGTATTTT

j_gene: TRBJ2-5
v_gene: TRBV11-3
abundance: -
d_gene: -
CDR3aa: CASSEGGIETQYF
CDR3nt: TGTGCCAGCAGCGAAGGAGGGATCGAGACCCAGTACTTC

j_gene: TRBJ1-3
v_gene: TRBV14
abundance: -
d_gene: -
CDR3aa: CASSLGLGNTIYF
CDR3nt: TGTGCCAGCAGCCTGGGACTTGGAAACACCATATATTTT

j_gene: TRBJ1-1
v_gene: TRBV29-1
abundance: -
d_gene: -
CDR3aa: CSVEVWKAPGTEAFF
CDR3nt: TGCAGCGTTGAAGTATGGAAGGCGCCGGGCACTGAAGCTTTCTTT

j_gene: TRBJ1-3
v_gene: TRBV28
abundance: -
d_gene: -
CDR3aa: CASTTAGSGNTIYF
CDR3nt: TGTGCCAGCACCACAGCCGGCTCTGGAAACACCATATATTTT

j_gene: TRBJ1-6
v_gene: TRBV28
abundance: -
d_gene: -
CDR3aa: CASSSPSTGPNNSPLHF
CDR3nt: TGTGCCAGCAGTAGTCCCTCCACGGGGCCCAATAATTCACCCCTCCACTTT

j_gene: TRBJ1-2
v_gene: TRBV15
abundance: -
d_gene: -
CDR3aa: CATSSGTDYGYTF
CDR3nt: TGTGCCACCAGCAGCGGGACGGATTATGGCTACACCTTC

j_gene: TRBJ2-7
v_gene: TRBV27
abundance: -
d_gene: TRBD1
CDR3aa: CASASRWAGGGYEQYF
CDR3nt: TGTGCCAGCGCCTCCAGGTGGGCAGGGGGCGGGTACGAGCAGTACTTC

j_gene: TRBJ2-1
v_gene: TRBV4-1
abundance: -
d_gene: -
CDR3aa: CASSQEGRYREFF
CDR3nt: TGCGCCAGCAGCCAAGAGGGCCGGTACAGGGAGTTCTTC

j_gene: TRBJ2-6
v_gene: TRBV7-8
abundance: -
d_gene: -
CDR3aa: CAIGISGANVLTF
CDR3nt: TGTGCCATCGGGATCTCTGGGGCCAACGTCCTGACTTTC

j_gene: TRBJ2-1
v_gene: TRBV7-2
abundance: once
d_gene: -
CDR3aa: CASSEHSYNEQFF
CDR3nt: TGTGCCAGCAGCGAGCACTCCTACAATGAGCAGTTCTTC

j_gene: TRBJ1-1
v_gene: TRBV14
abundance: -
d_gene: -
CDR3aa: CASSQAFTEAFF
CDR3nt: TGTGCCAGCAGCCAAGCGTTCACTGAAGCTTTCTTT

j_gene: TRBJ1-1
v_gene: TRBV3-1/TRBV3-2
abundance: once
d_gene: -
CDR3aa: CASSQVGGVNTEAFF
CDR3nt: TGTGCCAGCAGCCAAGTTGGCGGAGTGAACACTGAAGCTTTCTTT

j_gene: TRBJ1-5
v_gene: TRBV10-2
abundance: -
d_gene: -
CDR3aa: CASAGYSSNQPQHF
CDR3nt: TGCGCCAGCGCGGGTTACAGTAGCAATCAGCCCCAGCATTTT

j_gene: TRBJ2-3
v_gene: TRBV6-5
abundance: -
d_gene: -
CDR3aa: CAILPQQGGNTQYF
CDR3nt: TGTGCCATCCTTCCCCAACAGGGGGGGAATACGCAGTATTTT

j_gene: TRBJ1-4
v_gene: TRBV7-9
abundance: -
d_gene: -
CDR3aa: CASSNYRATNEKLFF
CDR3nt: TGTGCCAGCAGCAACTACAGGGCAACTAATGAAAAACTGTTTTTT

j_gene: TRBJ2-7
v_gene: TRBV28
abundance: medium-sized
d_gene: -
CDR3aa: CASSPGPHLVQYF
CDR3nt: TGTGCCAGCAGCCCGGGACCTCACCTTGTGCAGTACTTC

j_gene: TRBJ2-5
v_gene: TRBV28
abundance: -
d_gene: -
CDR3aa: CASSLVAQETQYF
CDR3nt: TGTGCCAGCAGTCTTGTAGCCCAAGAGACCCAGTACTTC

j_gene: TRBJ2-6
v_gene: TRBV5-4
abundance: -
d_gene: -
CDR3aa: CASSLGGPGANVLTF
CDR3nt: TGTGCCAGCAGCTTGGGGGGTCCCGGGGCCAACGTCCTGACTTTC

j_gene: TRBJ2-5
v_gene: TRBV18
abundance: -
d_gene: TRBD1
CDR3aa: CASSTRQGAQETQYF
CDR3nt: TGTGCCAGCTCCACGCGACAGGGGGCTCAAGAGACCCAGTACTTC

j_gene: TRBJ2-3
v_gene: TRBV9
abundance: -
d_gene: TRBD2
CDR3aa: CASSVALAVRTDTQYF
CDR3nt: TGTGCCAGCAGCGTAGCTCTAGCGGTGCGCACAGATACGCAGTATTTT

j_gene: TRBJ1-2
v_gene: TRBV7-2
abundance: -
d_gene: TRBD1
CDR3aa: CASSSYEDRANYGYTF
CDR3nt: TGTGCCAGCAGCTCCTACGAGGACAGGGCCAACTATGGCTACACCTTC

j_gene: TRBJ2-2
v_gene: TRBV9
abundance: -
d_gene: -
CDR3aa: CASSVESLTGELFF
CDR3nt: TGTGCCAGCAGCGTAGAATCGCTCACCGGGGAGCTGTTTTTT

j_gene: TRBJ2-5
v_gene: TRBV10-3
abundance: -
d_gene: TRBD2
CDR3aa: CAISVASSGRETQYF
CDR3nt: TGTGCCATCAGTGTCGCTTCTAGCGGGAGGGAGACCCAGTACTTC

j_gene: TRBJ2-3
v_gene: TRBV10-2
abundance: -
d_gene: TRBD2
CDR3aa: CASSVSGLAGAITDTQYF
CDR3nt: TGCGCCAGCAGCGTCTCTGGACTAGCGGGCGCGATCACAGATACGCAGTATTTT

j_gene: TRBJ2-3
v_gene: TRBV27
abundance: -
d_gene: TRBD2
CDR3aa: CASAAGTSGGATQYF
CDR3nt: TGTGCCAGCGCCGCCGGGACTAGCGGGGGGGCTACGCAGTATTTT

j_gene: TRBJ2-3
v_gene: TRBV12-3/TRBV12-4
abundance: -
d_gene: -
CDR3aa: CASSSSVDTQYF
CDR3nt: -

j_gene: TRBJ2-7
v_gene: TRBV6-2/TRBV6-3
abundance: -
d_gene: TRBD2
CDR3aa: CASSFLAGEGEQYF
CDR3nt: TGTGCCAGCAGTTTCCTAGCGGGAGAGGGCGAGCAGTACTTC

j_gene: TRBJ1-1
v_gene: TRBV9
abundance: -
d_gene: -
CDR3aa: CASSAKGAEAFF
CDR3nt: TGTGCCAGCAGCGCCAAGGGGGCTGAAGCTTTCTTT

j_gene: TRBJ1-1
v_gene: TRBV6-2/TRBV6-3
abundance: few
d_gene: -
CDR3aa: CASSPTGGSLRAFF
CDR3nt: TGTGCCAGCAGCCCAACAGGAGGATCCCTGCGAGCTTTCTTT

j_gene: TRBJ2-7
v_gene: TRBV11-2
abundance: few
d_gene: -
CDR3aa: CASSLDLGITEQYF
CDR3nt: TGTGCCAGCAGCTTAGATCTGGGCATCACCGAGCAGTACTTC